These 17 T cell receptor beta chains were all obtained from the same sample, sequenced in a study of T cell changes during pregnancy in multiple sclerosis. Assay used: immunoSEQ multiplex PCR; TCRdb lists only in-frame clones, some missing. The sample has under 70,000 clones, roughly 94% seen once. Sample: CD8+ T cells from peripheral blood mononuclear cells, taken after pregnancy. These receptors were collected from a female donor with multiple sclerosis, enrolled in a pregnancy study.

The DNA for the CDR3 is TGCGCCAGCAGCCAAGATCTACTAGCGGGAGGTACAGATACGCAGTATTTT. As protein: CASSQDLLAGGTDTQYF. The chain joins TRBV4-3 to TRBJ2-3; 12 nucleotides match TRBD2. Looked up from germline, CDR1 is LGHNA and CDR2 is YSLEER. Unmatched junction bases numbered 4, after V lost 0 bases and J lost 3 bases. CDR3 length: 17 amino acids.

The chain carries TRBV19 and TRBJ1-3; D is unclear. The CDR3 totals 13 residues. Germline V gene data show CDR1 as LNHDA and CDR2 as SQIVND (reference sequence). Trimming stripped 5 bases from V and 4 bases from J, with 9 bases between. The CDR3 DNA follows: TGTGCCAGTAGTTGGGCTCCCGGAAACACCATATATTTT. This translates into CASSWAPGNTIYF.

The chain couples TRBV2 to TRBJ1-1, with D unclear. The germline gives CDR1 SNHLY, CDR2 FYNNEI. Trimming cost V 6 bases and J 6 bases, with 11 bases left between them. The CDR3 extends over 12 amino acids. The CDR3 sequence: CASSTGYAEAFF. In nucleotides, the CDR3 is TGTGCCAGCAGCACTGGTTACGCTGAAGCTTTCTTT.

The J gene is TRBJ1-1, the V gene TRBV29-1; the D is unclear. Trimming stripped 4 bases from V and 8 bases from J, with 11 bases between. Germline CDR1 reads SQVTM; CDR2 reads ANQGSEA. The CDR3 consists of 11 residues. DNA for the CDR3: TGCAGCGTTGGGTTCGTCGGGGAAGCTTTCTTT. Amino acid sequence: CSVGFVGEAFF.

CDR3 region: CASPTTLNTEAFF. CDR3 in DNA: TGTGCCAGCCCGACTACCTTAAACACTGAAGCTTTCTTT. The chain couples TRBV2 to TRBJ1-1; D not resolved. This CDR3 is built from 13 residues. The V gene's germline CDR1 is SNHLY and CDR2 FYNNEI. Trimming shortened V by 8 bases and J by 2 bases, and 12 bases separated the two germline ends.

The rearrangement uses TRBV7-7 and TRBJ2-1; possible D gene TRBD2, 6 bases. Trimming left V 4 bases short and J 0 bases short, with 13 bases between. Per the germline V gene, CDR1 is SSHAT and CDR2 is FNYEAQ (reference sequence). The CDR3 runs 16 residues. The CDR3 loop reads CASSSSQTSSYNEQFF. The CDR3 DNA sequence: TGTGCCAGCAGCTCCTCACAGACTAGCTCCTACAATGAGCAGTTCTTC.

This chain joins TRBV5-6 and TRBJ2-7; perhaps TRBD1 as D (5 bases). The CDR3 length is 14 residues. Germline V CDR1 and CDR2: SGHDT, YYEEEE. Trimming stripped 4 bases from V and 8 bases from J, with 19 bases between. CDR3 in DNA: TGTGCCAGCAGCGCGGACGATCAGGGCCCGCAGCAGTACTTC. Residues: CASSADDQGPQQYF.

The V call is TRBV7-3, the J call TRBJ2-4; 7 nucleotides line up with TRBD2. The CDR3 sequence is 14 residues long. The germline V gene has CDR1 SGHTA and CDR2 FQGTGA. V shed 5 bases, J shed 4 bases, and the junction held 5 bases outside the gene matches. The CDR3 region is CASSPGLGKNIQYF. The CDR3 DNA follows: TGTGCCAGCAGCCCCGGACTAGGGAAAAACATTCAGTACTTC. Supplemented by reference TRBV7-3 and TRBJ2-4, the full variable domain reads GAGVSQTPSNKVTEKGKYVELRCDPISGHTALYWYRQSLGQGPEFLIYFQGTGAADDSGLPNDRFFAVRPEGSVSTLKIQRTERGDSAVYLCASSPGLGKNIQYFGAGTRLSVL.

V and J are TRBV27 and TRBJ1-1; 9 bases match TRBD1. There are 14 residues in the CDR3. Trimming removed 5 bases from V and 6 bases from J; junction bases left unmatched: 7. Germline assignment: CDR1 MNHEY and CDR2 SMNVEV (reference sequence). CDR3 sequence reads: CASSANRGLAEAFF. The DNA of the CDR3 is TGTGCCAGCAGTGCAAACAGGGGGCTGGCTGAAGCTTTCTTT.

The chain employs TRBV9 and TRBJ2-3; 7 bases align to TRBD2. Germline CDR1 SGDLS, CDR2 YYNGEE. V lost 4 bases, J lost 3 bases, and 8 bases stayed unmatched. This CDR3 spans 15 amino acids. The CDR3 DNA follows: TGTGCCAGCAGCCCGTCGGGGAGGGTTACAGATACGCAGTATTTT. Translating gives CASSPSGRVTDTQYF.

The chain employs TRBV27 and TRBJ2-2; 7 bases agree with TRBD1. The CDR3 is 15 amino acids. CDR1 and CDR2 from the germline V gene are MNHEY and SMNVEV (reference sequence). V trimming: 6 bases; J trimming: 3 bases; junction bases outside the gene matches: 7. Here the CDR3 DNA reads TGTGCCAGCAGCTCTGGGACAGCTCACACCGGGGAGCTGTTTTTT. Protein sequence: CASSSGTAHTGELFF.

The CDR3 bases are TGTGCCAGCAGTTACGGGACAGGGTTGGCCACTGAAGCTTTCTTT. Translated: CASSYGTGLATEAFF. The chain links TRBV6-5 to TRBJ1-1; 9 bases line up with TRBD1. V trimming: 2 bases; J trimming: 4 bases; junction bases outside the gene matches: 5. Per germline, CDR1 MNHEY and CDR2 SVGAGI. This CDR3 spans 15 amino acids.

The chain carries TRBV5-8 and TRBJ2-1, with D possibly being TRBD1 (5 bases). Trimming took off 1 base at V and 6 bases at J, with 11 bases between the two ends. CDR1 is SGHTS, CDR2 YDEGEE, per germline. The CDR3 is made up of 14 amino acids. The CDR3 nucleotides are TGTGCCAGCAGCTTGTATCACAGGTTCAATGAGCAGTTCTTC. It encodes CASSLYHRFNEQFF.

The rearrangement links TRBV7-3 to TRBJ2-3, with 10 bases lining up with TRBD1. In germline, CDR1 is SGHTA, CDR2 FQGTGA. V lost 5 bases and J lost 6; bases outside the gene matches: 17. This CDR3 is built from 18 residues. CDR3 coding DNA: TGTGCCAGCAGCACTTACGCCCGCCAGGACAGGGGGTGGGATACGCAGTATTTT. Protein product: CASSTYARQDRGWDTQYF.

The chain joins TRBV7-9 to TRBJ1-2; 7 nucleotides align to TRBD1. V dropped 5 bases and J dropped 8; count of bases not matched to a gene: 8. In germline, CDR1 is SEHNR, CDR2 FQNEAQ (reference sequence). This CDR3 has 13 amino acids. The CDR3 reads CASSQDRVGGYTF. The DNA for the CDR3 is TGTGCCAGCAGCCAAGACAGGGTTGGGGGCTACACCTTC.

The chain couples TRBV29-1 to TRBJ2-1; D gene uncertain. Germline-derived CDR1 and CDR2 are SQVTM and ANQGSEA. V was pared by 2 bases and J by 7 bases, with 12 bases between. This CDR3 is 13 amino acids long. Here the CDR3 reads CSVETPFENEQFF. The CDR3 DNA sequence: TGCAGCGTTGAAACCCCATTTGAGAATGAGCAGTTCTTC.

The chain joins TRBV5-1 to TRBJ1-2, with 7 bases aligning to TRBD1. The CDR3 is 15 residues long. Germline values: CDR1 SGHRS, CDR2 YFSETQ. Unmatched junction bases numbered 6, after V lost 4 bases and J lost 0 bases. The CDR3 loop reads CASSLRQGSNYGYTF. CDR3 DNA sequence: TGCGCCAGCAGCCTAAGACAGGGTTCTAACTATGGCTACACCTTC.